Listed below are T cell receptor beta chains from one sample, sequenced in a study of T cells after yellow fever vaccination. Each CDR3 protein gets one entry after TCRdb re-called the 5' RACE reads with MiXCR. The repertoire holds hundreds of thousands of distinct CDR3 sequences, with approximately 18% as singletons. The sample here was PBMCs, taken before the yellow fever booster vaccination. The receptors shown here come from a man between 18 and 35 years old who received the YFV17D yellow fever vaccine. The CDR3 runs from the conserved cysteine through the conserved F or W. The order of the fields is clone size, J gene, D gene, V gene, CDR3 length, CDR3 DNA, CDR3 protein. D genes are given only for firm matches. The size field is filled for only some rows; it gives once, few, many or a size class.

>few|TRBJ1-6|.|TRBV7-2|15
TGTGCCAGCAGCTTAGAGCCGGGGTTAAAATCACCCCTCCACTTT
CASSLEPGLKSPLHF
>.|TRBJ1-1|TRBD1|TRBV7-2|12
TGTGCCAGCAGACAGGGGCGGGCTGAAGCTTTCTTT
CASRQGRAEAFF
>few|TRBJ2-4|.|TRBV5-1|17
TGCGCCAGCAGCTTGGCCCTGGGGGGCCTTGGTCGCGACATTCAGTACTTC
CASSLALGGLGRDIQYF
>.|TRBJ2-3|.|TRBV7-9|15
TGTGCCAGCAGCTTAGGCAGAAGAGGCACAGATACGCAGTATTTT
CASSLGRRGTDTQYF
>many|TRBJ2-2|.|TRBV11-2|13
TGTGCCAGCAGCTTAACTGACACCGGGGAGCTGTTTTTT
CASSLTDTGELFF
>few|TRBJ2-2|TRBD1|TRBV11-2|17
TGTGCCAGCAGGTTATTAGCGGACAGGGAGCATTCCGGGGAGCTGTTTTTT
CASRLLADREHSGELFF
>.|TRBJ1-6|TRBD1|TRBV4-2|18
TGTGCCAGCAGCCATCCCGGGACAGGGAGCTCCTATAATTCACCCCTCCACTTT
CASSHPGTGSSYNSPLHF
>few|TRBJ2-2|.|TRBV2|15
TGTGCCAGCAGTGAGGGCGGCGCGAACACCGGGGAGCTGTTTTTT
CASSEGGANTGELFF
>few|TRBJ2-3|.|TRBV7-9|15
TGTGCCAGCAGCTTCGGAGCGGAGTACACAGATACGCAGTATTTT
CASSFGAEYTDTQYF
>.|TRBJ1-2|.|TRBV5-5|13
TGTGCCAGCAGCTCCCGGGCCCACTATGGCTACACCTTC
CASSSRAHYGYTF
>once|TRBJ1-1|TRBD1|TRBV6-6|16
TGTGCCAGCAGTCAACCACCCGGGACAGGGAACACTGAAGCTTTCTTT
CASSQPPGTGNTEAFF
>.|TRBJ2-4|TRBD1|TRBV5-1|14
TGCGCCAGCAGCCCCCCGGACAGGGGGCACATTCAGTACTTC
CASSPPDRGHIQYF
>few|TRBJ2-2|TRBD1|TRBV9|16
TGTGCCAGCAGCGTGGGACAGGGTACGGACACCGGGGAGCTGTTTTTT
CASSVGQGTDTGELFF
>many|TRBJ1-2|TRBD1|TRBV5-6|12
TGTGCCAGCAGATTCGGGACAGGTGGCTACACCTTC
CASRFGTGGYTF
>few|TRBJ1-1|.|TRBV4-1|13
TGCGCCAGCAGCCAGGCGGTGAACACTGAAGCTTTCTTT
CASSQAVNTEAFF
>.|TRBJ2-7|.|TRBV20-1|13
TGCAGTGCTAACTCTGGGGAAAAATACGAGCAGTACTTC
CSANSGEKYEQYF
>.|TRBJ1-1|.|TRBV12-3/TRBV12-4|12
TGTGCCAGCAGTCCCTCACAAGGCGTAGCTTTCTTT
CASSPSQGVAFF
>few|TRBJ1-6|.|TRBV7-8|16
TGTGCCAGCACCCCCGCCCCAGGGCCAATAGATTCACCCCTCCACTTT
CASTPAPGPIDSPLHF
>.|TRBJ2-7|.|TRBV5-1|14
TGCGCCAGCAGCTTGGAAGGACTTCTTGACGAGCAGTACTTC
CASSLEGLLDEQYF
>few|TRBJ2-3|.|TRBV5-1|14
TGCGCCAGCAGCGCTACCCCTGGGGCAGATACGCAGTATTTT
CASSATPGADTQYF
>.|TRBJ2-1|.|TRBV5-1|14
TGCGCCAGCAGCTCGGCCGGCCTGACAAATGAGCAGTTCTTC
CASSSAGLTNEQFF
>few|TRBJ1-2|.|TRBV7-2|14
TGTGCCAGCAGCTTGGCGGTTAGGGGGGATGGCTACACCTTC
CASSLAVRGDGYTF
>few|TRBJ1-2|.|TRBV4-1|15
TGCGCCAGCAGCCAAGCATTAGGGGAAGAGTATGGCTACACCTTC
CASSQALGEEYGYTF
>few|TRBJ1-4|TRBD1|TRBV15|20
TGTGCCACCAGCAGAGATCCTTTTCCACACTCAGGGGGAGATAATGAAAAACTGTTTTTT
CATSRDPFPHSGGDNEKLFF
>few|TRBJ2-1|TRBD2|TRBV12-3/TRBV12-4|18
TGTGCCAGCAGCCCGCTCACGGCGGGACTAGCGGGGGATTATGAGCAGTTCTTC
CASSPLTAGLAGDYEQFF
>few|TRBJ2-1|.|TRBV27|17
TGTGCCAGCAGTTCTATGGGGCAGGGTACCTCCTACAATGAGCAGTTCTTC
CASSSMGQGTSYNEQFF
>.|TRBJ1-5|.|TRBV27|13
TGTGCCAGCAGGGGCTTTTTGGGTCAGCCCCAGCATTTT
CASRGFLGQPQHF
>once|TRBJ2-1|TRBD2|TRBV6-2/TRBV6-3|15
TGTGCCAGCAGGGCGGGACTAGCGGGGGTCGGTGAGCAGTTCTTC
CASRAGLAGVGEQFF
>few|TRBJ1-5|.|TRBV2|13
TGTGCCAGCAAGGCGGGGAACAATCAGCCCCAGCATTTT
CASKAGNNQPQHF
>few|TRBJ2-3|TRBD1|TRBV12-5|21
TGTGCTAGTGGTTTGGGACGTTGGAGCCCTTCTCCCACAGGGGGCTCAGATACGCAGTATTTT
CASGLGRWSPSPTGGSDTQYF
>.|TRBJ1-2|.|TRBV7-2|12
TGTGCCAGCAGCCCGAGAAACTATGGCTACACCTTC
CASSPRNYGYTF
>.|TRBJ1-1|.|TRBV6-5|15
TGTGCCAGCAGTTATCGGGGGGGGCCGGTGGGTGAAGCTTTCTTT
CASSYRGGPVGEAFF
>few|TRBJ1-2|.|TRBV12-3/TRBV12-4|18
TGTGCCAGCAGTTTAGCGCGGCAGGGGATTCTCAGGGACTATGGCTACACCTTC
CASSLARQGILRDYGYTF
>.|TRBJ2-3|.|TRBV5-1|14
TGCGCCAGCAGCCACCAAAGGGGTCGGGATACGCAGTATTTT
CASSHQRGRDTQYF
>.|TRBJ1-5|.|TRBV6-6|15
TGTGCCAGCAGTTACTCGAGTGGGTCAAGTCAGCCCCAGCATTTT
CASSYSSGSSQPQHF
>many|TRBJ2-7|TRBD2|TRBV6-5|16
TGTGCCAGCAGTTACTCCTTCGGCGGGGGGCCCTACGAGCAGTACTTC
CASSYSFGGGPYEQYF
>.|TRBJ1-6|TRBD1|TRBV2|19
TGTGCCAGCAGTCACAGTCCGGGACAGGGAAGCTCCTATAATTCACCCCTCCACTTT
CASSHSPGQGSSYNSPLHF
>.|TRBJ2-5|TRBD1|TRBV4-3|16
TGCGCCAGCAGCCAAGAAGTAGGACAGGGGGGAAAGACCCAGTACTTC
CASSQEVGQGGKTQYF
>.|TRBJ2-5|TRBD2|TRBV5-1|18
TGCGCCAGCAGCTTACCCGGGACTAGTATCGGGGGCAGAGAGACCCAGCACTTC
CASSLPGTSIGGRETQHF
>few|TRBJ1-5|.|TRBV18|15
TGTGCCAGCTCACCACTTGGTTCAGCCAATCAGCCCCAGCATTTT
CASSPLGSANQPQHF
>few|TRBJ2-6|TRBD1|TRBV27|17
TGTGCCAGCAGTAGCAGTGGCAGGGGGTCTGGGGCCAACGTCCTGACTTTC
CASSSSGRGSGANVLTF
>few|TRBJ1-1|.|TRBV29-1|12
TGCAGCGGCAGGGGAGGAAGAACTGAAGCTTTCTTT
CSGRGGRTEAFF
>few|TRBJ2-1|.|TRBV28|14
TGTGCCAGCAGTGAGGGGGCGGGGGTAAATGAGCAGTTCTTC
CASSEGAGVNEQFF
>.|TRBJ1-1|TRBD1|TRBV4-3|17
TGCGCCAGCAGCCAAGGGGGACCGGGACAGGGAACCCAAAAAGCTTTCTTT
CASSQGGPGQGTQKAFF
>few|TRBJ1-2|TRBD1|TRBV7-2|15
TGTGCCAGCAGCACCGATTGGGGCAGGGGGAGCGGCTACACCTTC
CASSTDWGRGSGYTF
>.|TRBJ1-5|.|TRBV5-5|17
TGTGCCAGCAGCTTGATGACGTCCCGGGGGGGCAATCAGCCCCAGCATTTT
CASSLMTSRGGNQPQHF
>.|TRBJ2-7|TRBD1|TRBV19|13
TGTGCCAGTAGTGGACAGGGGAGGGACGAGCAGTACTTC
CASSGQGRDEQYF
>few|TRBJ2-2|.|TRBV11-3|16
TGTGCCAGCAGCCACGGGGAAGCCGCCTTTACCGGGGAGCTGTTTTTT
CASSHGEAAFTGELFF
>many|TRBJ2-5|.|TRBV20-1|12
TGCAGTGCTAAGGCAAACCAAGAGACCCAGTACTTC
CSAKANQETQYF
>few|TRBJ2-1|.|TRBV15|16
TGTGCCACCAGCAGAGCAGGGGCAAGCTCCTACAATGAGCAGTTCTTC
CATSRAGASSYNEQFF
>few|TRBJ2-3|.|TRBV20-1|17
TGCAGTGCTAGAGCCTTATTGGTAGGGAAGGTGGAAGATACGCAGTATTTT
CSARALLVGKVEDTQYF
>.|TRBJ2-5|TRBD2|TRBV12-3/TRBV12-4|16
TGTGCCAGCAGTTTTGCTAGCGGGGGGGGACAAGAGACCCAGTACTTC
CASSFASGGGQETQYF
>few|TRBJ2-3|TRBD1|TRBV20-1|16
TGCAGTGCTAGAGATGTGGACAGGGGCGGCACAGATACGCAGTATTTT
CSARDVDRGGTDTQYF